Given below is one T cell receptor beta chain in context. In the original processing: From reference gene primer amplification, estimates of nucleated cell counts were derived. Assay used: immunoSEQ multiplex PCR; TCRdb lists only in-frame clones, some missing. V, J and clone size are those of that table, while D and trimming were read from the DNA. The sample shows around 260,000 clones, approximately 91% of them seen only once. Germline V gene sequence: CDR1 SNHLY, CDR2 FYNNEI. This CDR3 has 19 residues. V gave up 7 bases and J gave up 0 bases, with 24 bases separating them. The data were taken from a study of blood T cell repertoires in COVID-19. The wider study: Collection of acute and convalescent COVID-19 samples took place in the United States, Italy and Spain. The analysed material was cDNA or gDNA that came from T cells, B-cell-depleted T cells, or PBMCs.

The rearrangement uses TRBV2 and TRBJ1-4; D is possibly TRBD1 (5 bases). The sample taken for sequencing was peripheral blood. The source of this sequence is a human donor in a cohort sampled during active COVID-19. CDR3 sequence reads: CASIEFPLSTVATNEKLFF. CDR3 nucleotide sequence: TGTGCCAGCATCGAGTTCCCCCTCTCGACAGTGGCAACTAATGAAAAACTGTTTTTT. Together with reference TRBV2 and TRBJ1-4, the CDR3 gives the full variable domain: EPEVTQTPSHQVTQMGQEVILRCVPISNHLYFYWYRQILGQKVEFLVSFYNNEISEKSEIFDDQFSVERPDGSNFTLKIRSTKLEDSAMYFCASIEFPLSTVATNEKLFFGSGTQLSVL.